The sequence of this T cell receptor (beta chain) was determined in a study of PD-1 blockade in mismatch repair-deficient tumors. The V end lost 5 bases, the J end lost 6 bases, and 16 bases lay between the germline ends. The CDR3 covers 15 residues. Germline lookup yields CDR1 SGHVS and CDR2 FQNEAQ. The method was immunoSEQ multiplex PCR; TCRdb's version includes in-frame clones alone and lacks a portion of them. The table records some 70,000 clones, around 80% of them present only once. V usage is TRBV7-8 and J usage is TRBJ2-2; D perhaps matches TRBD2 (5 bases). The receptor was isolated from an adult with mismatch repair-deficient cancer. Sequenced here: peripheral blood, sampled 2 weeks after starting pembrolizumab. The DNA for the CDR3 is TGTGCCAGCAGCCCGAAACTTCCGGGGTCCGGGGAGCTGTTTTTT. Translating gives CASSPKLPGSGELFF.